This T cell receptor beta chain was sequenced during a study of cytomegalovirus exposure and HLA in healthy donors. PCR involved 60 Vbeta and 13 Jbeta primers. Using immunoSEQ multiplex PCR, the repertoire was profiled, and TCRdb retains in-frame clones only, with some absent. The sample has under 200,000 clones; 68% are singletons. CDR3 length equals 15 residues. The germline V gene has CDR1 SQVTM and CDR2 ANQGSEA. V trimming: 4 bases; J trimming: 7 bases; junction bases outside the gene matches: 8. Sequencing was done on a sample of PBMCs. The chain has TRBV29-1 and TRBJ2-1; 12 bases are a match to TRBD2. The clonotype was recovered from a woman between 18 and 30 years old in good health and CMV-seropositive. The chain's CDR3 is CSVGLAGERLNEQFF. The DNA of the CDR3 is TGCAGCGTTGGACTAGCGGGAGAGAGGTTGAATGAGCAGTTCTTC.